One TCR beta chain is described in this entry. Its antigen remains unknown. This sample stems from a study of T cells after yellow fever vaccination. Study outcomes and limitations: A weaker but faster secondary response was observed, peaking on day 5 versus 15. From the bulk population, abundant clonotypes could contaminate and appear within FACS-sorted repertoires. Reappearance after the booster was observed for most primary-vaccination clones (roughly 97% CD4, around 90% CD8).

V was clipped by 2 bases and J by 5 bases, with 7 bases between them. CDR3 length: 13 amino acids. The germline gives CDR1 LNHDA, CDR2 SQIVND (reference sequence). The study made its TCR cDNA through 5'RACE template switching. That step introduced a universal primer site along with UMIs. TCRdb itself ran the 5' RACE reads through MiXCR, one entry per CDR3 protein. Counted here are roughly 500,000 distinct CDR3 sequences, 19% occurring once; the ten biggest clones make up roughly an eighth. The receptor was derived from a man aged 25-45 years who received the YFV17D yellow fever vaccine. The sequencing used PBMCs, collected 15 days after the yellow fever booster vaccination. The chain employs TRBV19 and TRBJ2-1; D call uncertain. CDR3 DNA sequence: TGTGCCAGTAGTATACTACCGAACAATGAGCAGTTCTTC. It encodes CASSILPNNEQFF.